This T cell receptor (beta chain) was observed in a study of shared clonotypes between healthy human individuals. Notes on the study in general: Estimated clonotype richness was generally higher in naive than memory subsets. The low donor count limited represented genetic and exposure-history diversity. Shared clonotypes: approximately 4.5% naive CD4, around 3.5% naive CD8, around 2.4% memory CD4, about 0.41% memory CD8. Non-shared clonotypes were found to have lower generation probabilities than the clonotypes that were shared by all four of the sorted-subset donors.

The CDR3 has 15 residues. From germline, CDR1 is SGHVS and CDR2 FNYEAQ. V shed 1 base, J shed 4 bases, and the junction held 2 bases outside the gene matches. Libraries were prepared by immunoSEQ multiplex PCR; TCRdb keeps only in-frame clonotypes and omits some of them. The sample carries about 580,000 clones, roughly 98% recorded once. In the naive CD8 group, cells lacked CD45RO and were positively selected for CCR7, so terminally differentiated effector memory CD45RA+ cells were left out. Comments on this clone: Its matching antigen is unknown.

The sequenced sample was naive CD8+ T cells sorted from blood. This receptor was obtained from a man under 40 in good health. The genes are TRBV7-6 and TRBJ2-7, with TRBD2 matching over 12 bases. As DNA, the CDR3 is TGTGCCAGCAGCTTAGTGACTAGCGGGAGTTACGAGCAGTACTTC. Translation gives CASSLVTSGSYEQYF.